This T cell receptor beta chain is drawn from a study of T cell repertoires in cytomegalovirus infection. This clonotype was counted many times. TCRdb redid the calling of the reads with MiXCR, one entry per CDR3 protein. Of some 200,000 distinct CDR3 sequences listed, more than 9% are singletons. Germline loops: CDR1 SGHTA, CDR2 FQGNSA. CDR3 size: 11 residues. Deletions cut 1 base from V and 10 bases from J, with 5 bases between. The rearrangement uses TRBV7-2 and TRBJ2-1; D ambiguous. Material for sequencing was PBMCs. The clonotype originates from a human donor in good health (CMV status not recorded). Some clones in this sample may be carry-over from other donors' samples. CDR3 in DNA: TGTGCCAGCAGCTTAGGTTCAGAGCAGTTCTTC. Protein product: CASSLGSEQFF.